A selection of T cell receptor beta chains follows, all from one sample in a study of T cells in Graves' hyperthyroidism and ophthalmopathy. TCRdb independently ran MiXCR on the multiplex PCR reads; one entry per CDR3 protein. Seen here are hundreds of thousands of distinct CDR3 sequences, about 22% observed once, and the top ten hold around 54%. Material: blood. These receptor sequences come from a woman in her seventies with Graves' ophthalmopathy. CDR3s include the opening cysteine and the closing phenylalanine or tryptophan. The D gene is left open where the match is weak. Not all rows give a size; the values are once, few, many and, for expanded clones, a class.

DNA	CDR3	J	D	size	V
TGTGCCAGCAGCTTAAATACCGGGACAGGGGATGGCTACACCTTC	CASSLNTGTGDGYTF	TRBJ1-2	TRBD1	few	TRBV11-1
TGTGCCAGCAGCTTGCACCCCTCGTACCAAGAGACCCAGTACTTC	CASSLHPSYQETQYF	TRBJ2-5	NA	NA	TRBV5-6
TGTGCCAGCAGCTTAGGTAAAGGGATCTACGAGCAGTACTTC	CASSLGKGIYEQYF	TRBJ2-7	NA	NA	TRBV7-9
TGTGCCAGCAGTTCCCGGGACAGCCATGGCTACACCTTC	CASSSRDSHGYTF	TRBJ1-2	TRBD1	few	TRBV7-9
TGTGCCAGCAGCTTGATTGTTGGCGGCACAGATACGCAGTATTTT	CASSLIVGGTDTQYF	TRBJ2-3	NA	few	TRBV5-4
TGTGCCAGCAGCGCGACTGGGGGCGGGTCGTGGAATGAGCAGTTCTTC	CASSATGGGSWNEQFF	TRBJ2-1	NA	few	TRBV6-1
TGTGCCAGCAGCTCACACAACAGGGACCTGAACACTGAAGCTTTCTTT	CASSSHNRDLNTEAFF	TRBJ1-1	NA	few	TRBV7-8
TGTGCCAGCAGTAGATGGGACAGGGAGACCGACGAGCAGTACTTC	CASSRWDRETDEQYF	TRBJ2-7	TRBD1	NA	TRBV6-2/TRBV6-3
TGTGCCAGCAGCGTGGGGGGGGGAGGGTACGAGCAGTACTTC	CASSVGGGGYEQYF	TRBJ2-7	TRBD2	many	TRBV28
TGTGCCAGCAGTGAAGCGCTAGGCCCTAATTCACCCCTCCACTTT	CASSEALGPNSPLHF	TRBJ1-6	NA	NA	TRBV6-1
TGCAGCGTTGAAGGGGGCTCGGAGACCCAGTACTTC	CSVEGGSETQYF	TRBJ2-5	NA	NA	TRBV29-1
TGTGCCAGCAGCTTAGAGGGGCCTCCCCTCGGGCTTGGTGGCTACACCTTC	CASSLEGPPLGLGGYTF	TRBJ1-2	NA	many	TRBV11-2
TGTGCCAGCAGCTTTGGGGGCGGGAGGGCCCGCTACGAGCAGTACTTC	CASSFGGGRARYEQYF	TRBJ2-7	TRBD2	NA	TRBV7-2
TGTGCCAGCAGTGGGACATTTCTCACAGATACGCAGTATTTT	CASSGTFLTDTQYF	TRBJ2-3	NA	few	TRBV2
TGTGCCTGGAGTGTCGGTGCAACGAACACTGAAGCTTTCTTT	CAWSVGATNTEAFF	TRBJ1-1	NA	NA	TRBV30
TGTGCCAGCAGGATAGGGGGGACCGGGGAGCTGTTTTTT	CASRIGGTGELFF	TRBJ2-2	NA	few	TRBV12-3/TRBV12-4
TGTGCCAGCAGCTCAAGTACGGGGGTAGATACGCAGTATTTT	CASSSSTGVDTQYF	TRBJ2-3	NA	NA	TRBV7-3
TGTGCCAGCAGCCACCGAAAGACAGGGTTGAACATTCAGTACTTC	CASSHRKTGLNIQYF	TRBJ2-4	TRBD1	few	TRBV3-1
TGTGCCAGCAGTTACTCGGGTAGAGGCGGAATCAATGAGCAGTTCTTC	CASSYSGRGGINEQFF	TRBJ2-1	NA	NA	TRBV6-6
TGCAGTGCTAAGAATCCTTCCTCGCGGGAGAAACTCAATGAGCAGTTCTTC	CSAKNPSSREKLNEQFF	TRBJ2-1	TRBD2	few	TRBV20-1
TGTGCCACCAGTGATTCCGGACAGGGATACAATGAGCAGTTCTTC	CATSDSGQGYNEQFF	TRBJ2-1	TRBD1	NA	TRBV24-1
TGTGCCAGCCGGACCGGGACAGCGAACACCGGGGAGCTGTTTTTT	CASRTGTANTGELFF	TRBJ2-2	TRBD1	NA	TRBV27
TGTGCCAGCGCTCGGTCTAGCGCACGCACAGATACGCAGTATTTT	CASARSSARTDTQYF	TRBJ2-3	NA	once	TRBV5-8
TGTGCCAGCAGCTTAAAGGATACGCAGTATTTT	CASSLKDTQYF	TRBJ2-3	NA	many	TRBV5-1
TGTGCTAGTGGTCCCACTGACAGGGTAGGGGCAACTAATGAAAAACTGTTTTTT	CASGPTDRVGATNEKLFF	TRBJ1-4	TRBD1	NA	TRBV12-5
TGTGCCAGCAGTTACACGGGACAGGGGTCTAGCTCCTATAATTCACCCCTCCACTTT	CASSYTGQGSSSYNSPLHF	TRBJ1-6	TRBD1	NA	TRBV6-5
TGTGCCAGCAGTTACTCGGAAGGAGGAGCCGAGCTTTATGGCTACACCTTC	CASSYSEGGAELYGYTF	TRBJ1-2	NA	few	TRBV6-5
TGTGCCAGCAGCCCCAATAGCGGGTCTTTGCCCTACGAGCAGTACTTC	CASSPNSGSLPYEQYF	TRBJ2-7	TRBD2	few	TRBV9
TGTGCCAGCAGCCAGACTCATGAGCAGTTCTTC	CASSQTHEQFF	TRBJ2-1	NA	many	TRBV3-1
TGTGCCAGCAGCCAAGGAGGGTTGGGCACTGAAGCTTTCTTT	CASSQGGLGTEAFF	TRBJ1-1	NA	NA	TRBV3-1
TGTGCCAGCGGCTCCGCGGAGAGGGAGTCCTACAATGAGCAGTTCTTC	CASGSAERESYNEQFF	TRBJ2-1	NA	NA	TRBV9
TGTGCCAGCAGTCGCCTAGATGAAAAACTGTTTTTT	CASSRLDEKLFF	TRBJ1-4	NA	NA	TRBV6-1
TGTGCCAGCAGGCACGGAGACACGCAGTATTTT	CASRHGDTQYF	TRBJ2-3	NA	NA	TRBV6-1
TGTGCCATCAGTGAGACATTCGGGGGCCACTCCTACAATGAGCAGTTCTTC	CAISETFGGHSYNEQFF	TRBJ2-1	NA	few	TRBV10-3
TGTGCCAGCAGCCAAACTAGACTGATGCATTCGTTCTTC	CASSQTRLMHSFF	TRBJ2-1	NA	NA	TRBV3-1
TGTGCCAGCAGCTCCGGGACCTTCTTCCCCCCCACAGATACGCAGTATTTT	CASSSGTFFPPTDTQYF	TRBJ2-3	NA	few	TRBV5-6
TGTGCCAGCAGTTACTCGGGTTGGACTAGCGGGAGTTTTCCTACGCAGTATTTT	CASSYSGWTSGSFPTQYF	TRBJ2-3	TRBD2	NA	TRBV6-2/TRBV6-3
TGTGCCAGCAGCTTACGTACCCCACGGAATGGCTACACCTTC	CASSLRTPRNGYTF	TRBJ1-2	NA	many	TRBV7-2
TGTGCCAGCAAGAAAACCGGGACAGGGAACTACAATGAGCAGTTCTTC	CASKKTGTGNYNEQFF	TRBJ2-1	TRBD1	NA	TRBV6-2/TRBV6-3
TGCGCCAGCAGCCAAGATTTTAGGCCCTACAATGAGCAGTTCTTC	CASSQDFRPYNEQFF	TRBJ2-1	NA	NA	TRBV4-3
TGTGCCAGCAGTTGGGCGGTCGGGGTCTCCTACAATGAGCAGTTCTTC	CASSWAVGVSYNEQFF	TRBJ2-1	NA	many	TRBV28
TGCAGTGCCGAAGACTCTACTTGGATAGATACGCAGTATTTT	CSAEDSTWIDTQYF	TRBJ2-3	NA	NA	TRBV20-1